One sample yielded the 14 T cell receptor beta chains listed below, sequenced in a study of cytomegalovirus exposure and HLA in healthy donors. The PCR ran on 60 Vbeta and 13 Jbeta primers. Method: immunoSEQ multiplex PCR; TCRdb's copy keeps in-frame clones and lacks some. The profile covers some 100,000 clones, with less than 65% appearing a single time and 4.5% to 7% taken by the ten largest. Sequences were obtained from PBMCs. These receptors were collected from a woman aged 30 to 39 in good health and CMV-seropositive.

This rearrangement joins TRBV29-1 to TRBJ2-5; D perhaps matches TRBD1 (5 bases). This CDR3 has 15 amino acids. Trimming took off 6 bases at V and 5 bases at J, with 22 bases between the two ends. Germline-derived CDR1 and CDR2 are SQVTM and ANQGSEA. CDR3: CSVGRVGVAGETQYF. As DNA, the CDR3 is TGCAGCGTCGGCCGGGTAGGGGTGGCCGGGGAGACCCAGTACTTC.

This sequence joins TRBV14 and TRBJ2-1, with 13 bases identical to TRBD2. Trimming at V came to 0 bases and at J to 8 bases, leaving 7 bases not matched to a gene. This CDR3 comprises 17 residues. The germline V gene encodes CDR1 SGHDN and CDR2 FVKESK. CDR3 bases: TGTGCCAGCAGCCAAGATCCCCCACTAGCGGGGGGGGATGAGCAGTTCTTC. Amino acid sequence: CASSQDPPLAGGDEQFF.

The chain links TRBV5-4 to TRBJ1-1, with a weak D call TRBD1 (5 bases). Between the trimmed V and J ends, which lost 4 bases and 4 bases, there was a span of 14 bases. Germline loops: CDR1 SGHNT, CDR2 YYREEE (reference sequence). This CDR3 contains 14 residues. The CDR3 sequence: CASSGRVGSTEAFF. CDR3 nucleotides: TGTGCCAGCAGCGGCAGGGTCGGAAGCACTGAAGCTTTCTTT.

This clone was detected a few times. This chain connects TRBV9 to TRBJ2-5; D possibly corresponds to TRBD1 (5 bases). The length of the CDR3 is 11 residues. The germline V gene encodes CDR1 SGDLS and CDR2 YYNGEE. V lost 3 bases to trimming and J lost 7 bases, with 7 bases between them. The CDR3: CASSAQGTQYF. CDR3 nucleotide sequence: TGTGCCAGCAGCGCTCAGGGGACCCAGTACTTC. The full variable domain, with the rest looked up from reference TRBV9 and TRBJ2-5, is DSGVTQTPKHLITATGQRVTLRCSPRSGDLSVYWYQQSLDQGLQFLIQYYNGEERAKGNILERFSAQQFPDLHSELNLSSLELGDSALYFCASSAQGTQYFGPGTRLLVL.

The chain joins TRBV7-2 to TRBJ2-2; D is undetermined. Deletions cut 5 bases from V and 4 bases from J, with 14 bases between. This CDR3 comprises 15 residues. Germline-derived CDR1 and CDR2 are SGHTA and FQGNSA. The CDR3 reads CASSPGGVGTGELFF. In nucleotides, the CDR3 is TGTGCCAGCAGCCCCGGTGGAGTAGGCACCGGGGAGCTGTTTTTT.

This rearrangement joins TRBV6-5 to TRBJ2-7; 12 bases fit TRBD1. There are 15 residues in the CDR3. Per germline, CDR1 MNHEY and CDR2 SVGAGI. The V gene end was trimmed by 5 bases and the J gene end by 2 bases; junction bases not matched to a gene: 4. CDR3 DNA sequence: TGTGCCAGCAGTCTCCGGGACAGGGGGCCCTACGAGCAGTACTTC. The encoded protein is CASSLRDRGPYEQYF.

The genes are TRBV9 and TRBJ2-1, with 9 bases aligning to TRBD2. The V gene's germline CDR1 is SGDLS and CDR2 YYNGEE. The CDR3 consists of 19 residues. Unmatched junction bases numbered 14, after V lost 0 bases and J lost 4 bases. CDR3 residues: CASSVVPRKAGGGYNEQFF. CDR3 in DNA: TGTGCCAGCAGCGTAGTACCGCGGAAGGCGGGGGGGGGATACAATGAGCAGTTCTTC.

The chain is built from TRBV5-6 and TRBJ2-6; D call uncertain. Trimming cost V 4 bases and J 0 bases, with 11 bases left between them. This CDR3 comprises 16 residues. Germline V gives CDR1 SGHDT, CDR2 YYEEEE. The CDR3, as DNA: TGTGCCAGCAGCCCAGCGAGGCACTCTGGGGCCAACGTCCTGACTTTC. This codes for CASSPARHSGANVLTF.

CDR3 loop: CASSRPKHLVKGSGGDTQYF. CDR3 sequence (DNA): TGTGCCAGCAGTCGACCAAAGCACCTCGTCAAGGGAAGCGGGGGAGATACGCAGTATTTT. The chain links TRBV28 to TRBJ2-3; 8 nucleotides agree with TRBD2. Germline lookup yields CDR1 MDHEN and CDR2 SYDVKM. J gave up 5 bases and V 5 bases, and 24 bases lay outside the gene matches. This CDR3 is 20 amino acids long.

This clone was counted only a few times. This chain uses TRBV5-1 with TRBJ2-5; D may be TRBD2 (6 bases). The CDR3 spans 14 residues. Germline V gene sequence: CDR1 SGHRS, CDR2 YFSETQ. Between the trimmed V and J ends, which lost 0 bases and 1 base, there was a span of 7 bases. Here the CDR3 DNA reads TGCGCCAGCAGCTTGGGTAGCGGCCAAGAGACCCAGTACTTC. Amino acid sequence: CASSLGSGQETQYF.

V usage is TRBV7-3 and J usage is TRBJ2-7; maybe TRBD1 (6 bases). Trimming pared 5 bases from V and 0 bases from J, leaving 14 bases between. This CDR3 comprises 15 residues. Germline V lookup: CDR1 SGHTA, CDR2 FQGTGA. CDR3 region: CASSLLRQASYEQYF. The CDR3 region has the DNA TGTGCCAGCAGCCTACTTCGACAGGCCTCCTACGAGCAGTACTTC.

This chain connects TRBV19 to TRBJ2-3, with D uncertain. Germline CDR1 reads LNHDA; CDR2 reads SQIVND (reference sequence). The CDR3 contains 17 residues. Trimming removed 3 bases at V and 3 bases at J, with 19 bases between. The CDR3 sequence: CASSIRMGSSHTDTQYF. CDR3 DNA sequence: TGTGCCAGTAGTATTCGGATGGGTAGCAGCCATACAGATACGCAGTATTTT.

There are a few counts of this clone. The chain joins TRBV6-6 to TRBJ2-7, with TRBD1 matching 8 bases. The CDR3 spans 14 residues. Losses at the gene ends were 2 bases for V and 2 bases for J; bases not matched to a gene: 2. Germline CDR1 is MNHNY and CDR2 is SVGAGI (reference sequence). CDR3 region: CASSYGQGTYEQYF. As DNA, the CDR3 is TGTGCCAGCAGTTACGGACAGGGCACCTACGAGCAGTACTTC.

The chain uses TRBV5-1 and TRBJ1-6, with 7 bases identical to TRBD1. The germline gives CDR1 SGHRS, CDR2 YFSETQ. This CDR3 spans 15 amino acids. The V segment lost 0 bases and the J segment 7 bases; nucleotides outside the gene matches: 4. CDR3 DNA: TGCGCCAGCAGCTTGGGGGTGACAGGGAATTCACCCCTCCACTTT. Translated, it gives CASSLGVTGNSPLHF. Full variable domain (remainder filled in from reference TRBV5-1 and TRBJ1-6): KAGVTQTPRYLIKTRGQQVTLSCSPISGHRSVSWYQQTPGQGLQFLFEYFSETQRNKGNFPGRFSGRQFSNSRSEMNVSTLELGDSALYLCASSLGVTGNSPLHFGNGTRLTVT.